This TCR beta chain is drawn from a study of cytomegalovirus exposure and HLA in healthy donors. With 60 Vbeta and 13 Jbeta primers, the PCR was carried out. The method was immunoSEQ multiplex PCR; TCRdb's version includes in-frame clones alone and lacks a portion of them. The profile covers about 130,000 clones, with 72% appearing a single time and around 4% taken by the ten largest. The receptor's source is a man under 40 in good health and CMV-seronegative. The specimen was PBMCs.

The CDR3 sequence: CASLRSSQGPSGELFF. The CDR3 bases are TGTGCCAGCCTACGGTCGTCTCAGGGTCCTTCCGGGGAGCTGTTTTTT. V usage is TRBV18 and J usage is TRBJ2-2, with D possibly TRBD1 on 5 matching bases. This CDR3 contains 16 residues. Germline CDR1 reads KGHSH; CDR2 reads LQKENI. Trimming took 8 bases from V and 6 from J, leaving 22 bases between them. Together with reference TRBV18 and TRBJ2-2, the CDR3 gives the full variable domain: NAGVMQNPRHLVRRRGQEARLRCSPMKGHSHVYWYRQLPEEGLKFMVYLQKENIIDESGMPKERFSAEFPKEGPSILRIQQVVRGDSAAYFCASLRSSQGPSGELFFGEGSRLTVL.